This entry features one T cell receptor (beta chain) sequence. This CDR3 has 18 amino acids. J was trimmed by 9 bases and V by 5 bases; bases with no gene match: 19. Germline-derived CDR1 and CDR2 are SGDLS and YYNGEE. The data originate from a study of cytomegalovirus exposure and HLA in healthy donors. The PCR contained 60 Vbeta and 13 Jbeta primers. Measured with immunoSEQ multiplex PCR; TCRdb has only the in-frame clones, and not every one. The sample includes tens of thousands of clones. The source of this sequence is a man aged 50-60 years in good health and CMV-seropositive. Material: PBMCs. The chain couples TRBV9 to TRBJ1-6; 8 nucleotides agree with TRBD1. The CDR3, as DNA: TGTGCCAGCAGTCACGAGGAGAGATTTCAGGGGGCGAGTTCACCCCTCCACTTT. Its protein product is CASSHEERFQGASSPLHF. The full variable domain, its missing parts supplied by reference TRBV9 and TRBJ1-6, is DSGVTQTPKHLITATGQRVTLRCSPRSGDLSVYWYQQSLDQGLQFLIQYYNGEERAKGNILERFSAQQFPDLHSELNLSSLELGDSALYFCASSHEERFQGASSPLHFGNGTRLTVT.